Below are 3 T cell receptor beta chains sequenced from a single sample in a study of beta chain features in type 1 diabetes (dated by TCRdb to the late 2010s). Receptor amplification or capture employed the immunoSEQ multiplex PCR assay. The High Capacity cDNA Reverse Transcription Kit was used to reverse transcribe all of the isolated RNA, meaning that expressed TCRB transcripts were what got sequenced. The source is immuneACCESS, and TCRdb retained only in-frame sequences with V and J called. Part of the clones is not carried over; for the studies checked, unresolved V genes explain less than half of this, and the remainder is unexplained. In all, the sample holds 310,000 or so clones, and under 8.5% of those were seen once. Approximately 0.44% of the sample is taken by the ten largest. Sequenced sample: central memory CD4+ T cells from blood. These receptors came from a woman aged 18-29 years in good health.

The V call is TRBV29-1, the J call TRBJ1-3, with unresolved D. With 4 bases removed from V and 0 bases from J, the gap between germline ends came to 7 bases. The CDR3 contains 13 residues. Germline lookup yields CDR1 SQVTM and CDR2 ANQGSEA. CDR3 in DNA: TGCAGCGTTGCAGAATCCTCTGGAAACACCATATATTTT. As protein: CSVAESSGNTIYF.

The rearrangement joins TRBV14 to TRBJ2-5; either TRBD1 or TRBD2 may fit D (5 bases each). The CDR3 totals 13 residues. The germline gives CDR1 SGHDN, CDR2 FVKESK. The V end was cut by 8 bases, the J end by 5 bases, with 15 bases between. CDR3 DNA: TGTGCCAGCGCCCCCGGGGCTTCGGAGACCCAGTACTTC. It is translated as CASAPGASETQYF.

The chain has TRBV7-6 and TRBJ2-5; 7 positions agree with TRBD1. The CDR3 has 15 residues. In germline, CDR1 is SGHVS, CDR2 FNYEAQ. V shed 0 bases and J 5 bases; nucleotides not matched to a gene: 6. This CDR3 is CASSLAYSGGETQYF. The CDR3 region has the DNA TGTGCCAGCAGCTTAGCTTATTCAGGGGGTGAGACCCAGTACTTC.